This entry describes one T cell receptor beta chain. Trimming cost V 7 bases and J 6 bases; bases outside gene matches: 4. Germline values: CDR1 DFQATT, CDR2 SNEGSKA (reference sequence). The CDR3 runs to 11 residues. The sample originates from a study of blood T cell repertoires in COVID-19. Overall study: Sources were T cells, B-cell-depleted T cells, or PBMCs; the material itself was cDNA or gDNA.

Under the authors' procedure: Scientists estimated how many nucleated cells there were by amplifying reference gene primers. Using immunoSEQ multiplex PCR, the repertoire was profiled, and TCRdb retains in-frame clones only, with some absent. For V, J and clone size, that table is used; D and trimming come from the DNA. The sample gives about 130,000 clones, 85% to 90% of which show up once; 3.2% is in the top ten. V and J are TRBV20-1 and TRBJ2-7; TRBD1 agrees at 9 bases. The origin of this receptor is a woman older than 75 with COVID-19, enrolled during active disease. Material: peripheral blood. CDR3 DNA sequence: TGCAGTGGGGACAGGGTCGGCGAGCAGTACTTC. Its protein is CSGDRVGEQYF.